The clone carrying this T cell receptor beta chain was recorded once. This record comes from a study of T cell changes during pregnancy in multiple sclerosis. Produced via immunoSEQ multiplex PCR; TCRdb's table is partial and in-frame only. Altogether over 45,000 clones are present, 70% to 90% being singletons, with the ten largest covering less than 2%. The TCR originated in a female donor with multiple sclerosis, enrolled in a pregnancy study. The sample was peripheral blood, taken after pregnancy.

The CDR3 spells CASSRPGTGNGYTF. For the CDR3, the DNA is TGTGCCAGCAGCCGACCAGGGACAGGGAACGGCTACACCTTC. The J gene is TRBJ1-2, the V gene TRBV28; 9 bases align to TRBD1. This CDR3 is 14 amino acids long. Germline CDR1 MDHEN, CDR2 SYDVKM. V lost 6 bases and J lost 8; bases outside the gene matches: 10.